Listed here are 17 T cell receptor beta chains from one sample, sequenced in a study of blood T cell repertoires in COVID-19. Sequenced by immunoSEQ multiplex PCR; TCRdb stores in-frame clones only, minus some. The sample carries hundreds of thousands of clones, roughly 80% recorded once. Sequenced sample: PBMCs or T cells enriched from blood (not recorded which). These receptors were collected from a man in his forties who had been exposed to COVID-19.

The chain recombines TRBV4-1 with TRBJ1-1, with 7 bases that match TRBD1. Trimming removed 1 base from V and 1 base from J; junction bases left unmatched: 12. CDR3 length equals 18 residues. Germline V gives CDR1 MGHRA, CDR2 YSYEKL. CDR3: CASSQAGGVTGKNTEAFF. CDR3 DNA: TGCGCCAGCAGCCAAGCCGGGGGTGTGACAGGGAAGAACACTGAAGCTTTCTTT.

This clone has a handful of counts. The gene calls are TRBV2 and TRBJ2-3, with a weak D call TRBD1 (6 bases). CDR3 length: 14 residues. Germline loops: CDR1 SNHLY, CDR2 FYNNEI. V gave up 8 bases and J gave up 2 bases, with 14 bases separating them. The CDR3 nucleotides read TGTGCCAGCTCCTTGGGGGCCGTCACAGATACGCAGTATTTT. Its translation: CASSLGAVTDTQYF.

This clone was seen a single time. This chain uses TRBV3-1 (or the pseudogene TRBV3-2) with TRBJ1-3, with D uncertain. CDR3 length: 16 residues. V was clipped by 6 bases and J by 0 bases, with 15 bases between them. The germline V gene has CDR1 LGHDT and CDR2 YNNKEL (reference sequence). The CDR3 sequence is CASSQRRHHSGNTIYF. In nucleotides, the CDR3 is TGTGCCAGCAGTCAGAGGCGTCATCACTCTGGAAACACCATATATTTT.

This clone was seen a handful of times. V gene TRBV5-8 combines with J gene TRBJ1-1; D is ambiguous. Trimming left V 5 bases short and J 3 bases short, with 11 bases between. The CDR3 is 13 amino acids. CDR1 and CDR2 (germline): SGHTS, YDEGEE. CDR3 residues: CASRTFKDTEAFF. CDR3 nucleotide sequence: TGTGCCAGCAGGACATTCAAGGACACTGAAGCTTTCTTT.

The rearrangement joins TRBV4-1 to TRBJ1-4; no reliable D call. Germline V gives CDR1 MGHRA, CDR2 YSYEKL. V lost 0 bases and J 0 bases, leaving 20 bases between the germline ends. The CDR3 loop spans 20 amino acids. CDR3 in amino acids: CASSQESTEHKVATNEKLFF. CDR3 bases: TGCGCCAGCAGCCAAGAGTCTACAGAACACAAAGTTGCAACTAATGAAAAACTGTTTTTT.

V usage is TRBV24-1 and J usage is TRBJ1-5, with 7 bases that match TRBD1. Trimming took 6 bases from V and 6 from J; bases not matched to a gene: 7. This CDR3 is built from 14 residues. Looked up from germline, CDR1 is KGHDR and CDR2 is SFDVKD. CDR3 sequence (DNA): TGTGCCACCAGTACGAGGCAGGGGGTTCAGCCCCAGCATTTT. Translation: CATSTRQGVQPQHF.

The rearrangement uses TRBV14 and TRBJ1-2; D unclear. The CDR3 sequence is 12 residues long. Germline loops: CDR1 SGHDN, CDR2 FVKESK. V gave up 1 base and J gave up 8 bases, with 8 bases separating them. The CDR3 region is CASSQVSRGYTF. CDR3 bases: TGTGCCAGCAGCCAAGTTAGTCGGGGCTACACCTTC.

The chain is built from TRBV30 and TRBJ2-3; 8 bases fit TRBD2. The CDR3 totals 15 residues. With V trimmed by 3 bases and J by 2 bases, 7 bases remained unmatched. Germline loops: CDR1 GTSNPN, CDR2 SVGIG (reference sequence). The CDR3 loop reads CAWSPGTSNTDTQYF. The CDR3 DNA is TGTGCCTGGAGCCCCGGGACTAGTAACACAGATACGCAGTATTTT.

The CDR3 region has the DNA TGTGCCAGCAGCGTCCTCATGGGGGGGACGAATGAGCAGTTCTTC. Translating gives CASSVLMGGTNEQFF. The chain carries TRBV9 and TRBJ2-1; 7 bases are shared with TRBD2. This CDR3 is 15 amino acids long. J gave up 7 bases and V 2 bases, and 9 bases lay outside the gene matches. In germline, CDR1 is SGDLS, CDR2 YYNGEE.

This clone came up a few times. The chain employs TRBV19 and TRBJ2-1; 13 bases align to TRBD2. The CDR3 is 19 residues long. J lost 0 bases, V lost 10 bases, and 15 bases had no gene match. Germline values: CDR1 LNHDA, CDR2 SQIVND (reference sequence). Written as DNA, the CDR3 is TGTGCCACTAGGTCCGTGGGACTAGCGGGATTGGACTCCTACAATGAGCAGTTCTTC. Protein product: CATRSVGLAGLDSYNEQFF.

This clone turned up a few times. The chain combines TRBV7-9 with TRBJ1-2, with D maybe TRBD1 (6 bases). The germline gives CDR1 SEHNR, CDR2 FQNEAQ (reference sequence). This CDR3 spans 11 amino acids. V dropped 5 bases and J dropped 9 bases, with 10 bases sitting between them. The CDR3 loop reads CASSRDNRYTF. CDR3 DNA sequence: TGTGCCAGCAGCCGGGACAATCGCTACACCTTC. Combining the CDR3 with reference TRBV7-9 and TRBJ1-2 gives the whole variable domain DTGVSQNPRHKITKRGQNVTFRCDPISEHNRLYWYRQTLGQGPEFLTYFQNEAQLEKSRLLSDRFSAERPKGSFSTLEIQRTEQGDSAMYLCASSRDNRYTFGSGTRLTVV.

V and J are TRBV5-4 and TRBJ2-7; possibly TRBD2 for D (7 bases). V was clipped by 0 bases and J by 3 bases, with 10 bases between them. This CDR3 is 14 amino acids long. CDR1 and CDR2 from the germline V gene are SGHNT and YYREEE (reference sequence). The CDR3 loop is CASSLGGGGYEQYF. CDR3 bases: TGTGCCAGCAGCTTGGGGGGAGGGGGCTACGAGCAGTACTTC.

V and J are TRBV19 and TRBJ1-5, with 9 bases lining up with TRBD1. V lost 8 bases to trimming and J lost 6 bases; unmatched junction nucleotides: 8. The CDR3 covers 14 residues. CDR1 LNHDA and CDR2 SQIVND come from the germline V gene (reference sequence). The CDR3 sequence is CASSQGASSQPQHF. CDR3 in DNA: TGTGCCAGTTCACAGGGGGCATCGAGTCAGCCCCAGCATTTT.

The chain employs TRBV5-1 and TRBJ2-2; no firm D call. Germline V lookup: CDR1 SGHRS, CDR2 YFSETQ. The CDR3 contains 11 residues. Trimming pared 6 bases from V and 6 bases from J, leaving 6 bases between. The chain's CDR3 is CASTKSGELFF. CDR3 bases: TGCGCCAGCACCAAATCCGGGGAGCTGTTTTTT.

With respect to this clone: In the same sample, other DNA sequences code for this CDR3. The V call is TRBV9, the J call TRBJ1-5; 9 nucleotides align to TRBD1. Germline CDR1 and CDR2: SGDLS and YYNGEE. The V gene end was trimmed by 4 bases and the J gene end by 4 bases; junction bases not matched to a gene: 3. The CDR3 is 14 amino acids. The CDR3 here is CASSTGQGNQPQHF. CDR3 in DNA: TGTGCCAGCAGCACTGGACAGGGGAATCAGCCCCAGCATTTT.

This clone was picked up a small number of times. V usage is TRBV19 and J usage is TRBJ1-5, with D possibly TRBD1 on 6 matching bases. Germline lookup yields CDR1 LNHDA and CDR2 SQIVND (reference sequence). The V gene lost 7 bases and the J gene lost 6 bases, with 16 bases spanning the gap. CDR3 size: 14 residues. CDR3 DNA: TGTGCCAGTATGAATGGGGGCATGGCTCAGCCCCAGCATTTT. It translates to CASMNGGMAQPQHF.

This sequence joins TRBV6-5 and TRBJ1-2; 9 nucleotides line up with TRBD1. The ends lost 6 bases at V and 8 bases at J; junction bases unmatched: 7. This CDR3 comprises 13 residues. Germline lookup yields CDR1 MNHEY and CDR2 SVGAGI. DNA of the CDR3: TGTGCCAGCAGCCCGGGACAGGGCCTGGGCTACACCTTC. This translates into CASSPGQGLGYTF.